The T cell receptor (beta chain) described here comes from a study of blood T cell repertoires in COVID-19. At the level of the study: Whether acute or convalescent, the COVID-19 samples came from the United States, Italy and Spain. Sample material is recorded as cDNA or gDNA derived from T cells, B-cell-depleted T cells, or PBMCs.

Original processing methods: Counts of nucleated cells, estimated from reference gene primer amplification, were obtained. Some clones are missing from TCRdb's copy, which holds only in-frame ones; the method was immunoSEQ multiplex PCR. From that table come the V and J calls and clone size; the DNA was used to work out D and trimming. The table includes around 72,000 clones, over 80% detected once. The CDR3 spans 16 residues. Germline CDR1 is SGHRS and CDR2 is YFSETQ. Between the trimmed V and J ends, which lost 2 bases and 0 bases, there was a span of 12 bases. The table lists this clone with a count of one.

The chain uses TRBV5-1 and TRBJ2-1, with TRBD1 as a possible D gene (5 bases). The TCR comes from a woman in her 50s with acute or convalescent COVID-19. Material: peripheral blood. CDR3 sequence reads: CASSLGHPISYNEQFF. The CDR3 DNA reads TGCGCCAGCAGCTTAGGACATCCAATCTCCTACAATGAGCAGTTCTTC.